This T cell receptor (beta chain) came from a study of PD-1 blockade in classical Hodgkin lymphoma. Study conclusions and caveats: Newly diagnosed patients reportedly trailed healthy donors in baseline TCR diversity.

The method was immunoSEQ multiplex PCR; TCRdb's version includes in-frame clones alone and lacks a portion of them. The table lists roughly 30,000 clones, 70% to 80% of them singletons, with 0.57% in the top ten. As for time point: cycle 4 day 1 (C4D1), after five to seven weeks of nivolumab. Every patient experienced relapse after autologous stem cell transplantation, and brentuximab vedotin exposure varied. It was by magnetic negative selection that CD4+ T cells were purified from thawed PBMCs. On this clone itself: The antigen is undetermined.

This sequence was found in a human donor with classical Hodgkin lymphoma. Specimen: CD4+ T cells from blood, collected before the fourth cycle of nivolumab.

The CDR3: CASSPSGTRGGEAFF. The DNA for the CDR3 is TGTGCCAGCAGTCCCTCAGGGACGAGGGGAGGGGAAGCTTTCTTT. The gene calls are TRBV27 and TRBJ1-1, with a possible D match to TRBD1 (5 bases). The CDR3 runs 15 residues. The V gene's germline CDR1 is MNHEY and CDR2 SMNVEV (reference sequence). V was shortened by 5 bases and J by 8 bases, with 21 bases between the two germline ends.